Listed here are 8 T cell receptor beta chains from one sample, sequenced in a study of blood T cell repertoires in COVID-19. Using immunoSEQ multiplex PCR, the repertoire was profiled, and TCRdb retains in-frame clones only, with some absent. This table holds approximately 69,000 clones, approximately 87% found once. The specimen was peripheral blood. These receptors originate from an elderly woman with acute or convalescent COVID-19.

This rearrangement joins TRBV30 to TRBJ2-5, with TRBD2 identical over 8 bases. Germline loops: CDR1 GTSNPN, CDR2 SVGIG (reference sequence). The CDR3 totals 14 residues. Trimming at V came to 3 bases and at J to 5 bases, leaving 8 bases not matched to a gene. The CDR3 here is CAWRTSGGRETQYF. For the CDR3, the DNA is TGTGCCTGGAGAACCAGCGGGGGTAGGGAGACCCAGTACTTC.

V is TRBV28 and J is TRBJ1-1; the D gene is possibly TRBD1 (5 bases). Germline V lookup: CDR1 MDHEN, CDR2 SYDVKM. CDR3 length: 14 amino acids. The V end was cut by 0 bases, the J end by 7 bases, with 12 bases between. The CDR3 spells CASSLWTERVEAFF. For the CDR3, the DNA is TGTGCCAGCAGTTTATGGACAGAAAGAGTTGAAGCTTTCTTT.

The CDR3 spells CASSLAGQTDTQYF. The CDR3 DNA follows: TGCGCCAGCAGCTTGGCTGGACAGACGGATACGCAGTATTTT. V usage is TRBV5-1 and J usage is TRBJ2-3, with a weak D call TRBD1 (6 bases). This CDR3 is built from 14 residues. From germline, CDR1 is SGHRS and CDR2 YFSETQ. Between the trimmed V and J ends, which lost 0 bases and 6 bases, there was a span of 11 bases. Full variable domain (remainder filled in from reference TRBV5-1 and TRBJ2-3): KAGVTQTPRYLIKTRGQQVTLSCSPISGHRSVSWYQQTPGQGLQFLFEYFSETQRNKGNFPGRFSGRQFSNSRSEMNVSTLELGDSALYLCASSLAGQTDTQYFGPGTRLTVL.

The chain joins TRBV9 to TRBJ1-5; 10 bases are a match to TRBD1. Germline assignment: CDR1 SGDLS and CDR2 YYNGEE. The CDR3 has 16 amino acids. The V gene end was trimmed by 4 bases and the J gene end by 3 bases; junction bases not matched to a gene: 7. The CDR3 is CASSPGTGALNQPQHF. CDR3 nucleotide sequence: TGTGCCAGCAGCCCGGGGACAGGGGCGCTCAATCAGCCCCAGCATTTT.

This chain uses TRBV6-5 with TRBJ2-1; possible D gene TRBD2, 7 bases. Germline V gives CDR1 MNHEY, CDR2 SVGAGI. V was clipped by 6 bases and J by 5 bases, with 14 bases between them. The CDR3 spans 14 residues. CDR3 sequence reads: CASRDPGGNNEQFF. In nucleotides, the CDR3 is TGTGCCAGCAGGGATCCGGGGGGCAACAATGAGCAGTTCTTC.

The chain joins TRBV27 to TRBJ1-6; TRBD1 aligns across 9 bases. The CDR3 runs to 14 residues. The germline CDR1 and CDR2 sequences are MNHEY and SMNVEV (reference sequence). Trimming removed 8 bases from V and 10 bases from J; junction bases left unmatched: 9. The DNA for the CDR3 is TGTGCCAGCGGACCCGGGACAGGGAACTCACCCCTCCACTTT. Its protein is CASGPGTGNSPLHF.

The chain employs TRBV6-5 and TRBJ2-1; 10 nucleotides agree with TRBD1. V lost 7 bases, J lost 6 bases, and 6 bases stayed unmatched. CDR1 is MNHEY, CDR2 SVGAGI, per germline. The CDR3 runs 14 residues. This CDR3 reads CASKAGTGANEQFF. The CDR3, as DNA: TGTGCCAGCAAAGCCGGGACAGGGGCCAATGAGCAGTTCTTC.

This sequence joins TRBV3-1 (or the pseudogene TRBV3-2) and TRBJ1-2; D is ambiguous. CDR1 and CDR2 from the germline V gene are LGHDT and YNNKEL (reference sequence). The CDR3 is 12 amino acids. The V gene lost 1 base and the J gene lost 8 bases, with 8 bases spanning the gap. CDR3 DNA: TGTGCCAGCAGCCAAGCGGGGTACGGCTACACCTTC. It codes for CASSQAGYGYTF.